This TCR beta chain emerged from a study of cytomegalovirus exposure and HLA in healthy donors (dated by TCRdb to about 2017). Regarding the research as a whole: In an earlier analysis of 587 of the donors, 276 Gb of sequence data and approximately 120 million unique TCR beta sequences from some 170 million T cells were reported. An early release that covered around 590 HLA-typed donors contained 250 to 350 gigabases of sequencing data and tens of millions of unique TCR sequences. Of the 398 genotyped donors, 65% to 90% fell in the genetic ancestry cluster associated with self-reported Caucasian donors. The study aimed to test whether signatures of past pathogen exposure could be identified by cataloging public T cell receptors. The T cell repertoires of 700 or so subjects were profiled by immunosequencing and related to cytomegalovirus serostatus. Along with the approximately 700-subject first cohort, a separate validation cohort of around 120 different subjects was used. To predict cytomegalovirus infection status, the study brought together high-throughput TCR immunosequencing, statistical association of individual TCRs with disease status, and machine learning. A later analysis re-analyzed previously published TCR beta repertoires from 660 or so donors and added high-resolution HLA genotyping to study TCR occurrence patterns. In the later analysis, no new phenotypic data were used to find candidate immune exposures; instead, reliance was placed on TCR beta sequences and their occurrence across donors. An earlier analysis of around 540 of the donors applied high-throughput TCR beta sequencing to assess whether each TCR beta V gene segment acted as functional or pseudogenic. Donor age, sex, ethnicity and CMV serostatus were compiled together with the repertoire data. In a later genetic analysis, genome-wide SNP genotypes for about three fifths of the 666 donors were used, and that subset was treated as a discovery cohort. All discovery cohort repertoires had been generated using a single sequencing platform. Class I and class II HLA loci were covered by the typing at four-digit resolution. Typing coverage varied by locus: roughly 629-630 donors for A, B, C, DRB1 and DQB1; roughly 500 for DQA1; around 610 for DPA1; approximately 450 for DPB1. About five DR-DQ haplotypes were treated as single units for association and clustering because of strong linkage in the cohort. Across some 400 genotyped donors of the cohort, an average of about 240,000 unique TCR beta nucleotide sequences per donor were sequenced, and about a sixth of those sequences were non-productive. The full study reports these points: An association between a missense DCLRE1C variant and V-gene and J-gene trimming of TCR beta chains was found in a later genetic analysis and replicated in an independent cohort. In this cohort, only TCR beta chains were sequenced, and detectable features were limited by the absence of alpha or paired-chain data. Because counts were too low, around 17 rarely observed V segments, including chromosome 9 orphons, were left out of the earlier analysis of over 550 of the donors. The study listed 164 TCR beta chains as associated with cytomegalovirus. In vitro tests confirmed that a few of the cytomegalovirus-associated TCR beta chains recognize cytomegalovirus antigens. A further reported finding was that TCR beta sequences accurately predicted the HLA-A and HLA-B alleles for most subjects in the first cohort. CMV serostatus was the only immune exposure information available for the cohort. When HLA alleles, especially DR and DQ, strongly co-occurred, TCR associations were difficult to assign to individual alleles. Presence/absence analyses assumed roughly uniform sequencing depth across donors, an assumption that may not hold. An earlier analysis of approximately 590 of the donors showed that most TCR beta V segments appeared in productive rearrangements either about 90% or about 30% of the time, which broadly matched IMGT annotations. Because the 87-base-pair reads could not distinguish some IMGT-functional V segments, including TRBV6-2 and TRBV6-3, those segments were excluded. Several of the top co-occurrence clusters appeared to be linked to parvovirus B19, influenza, CMV and Epstein-Barr virus, according to a later analysis. Most CMV-associated TCR beta chains appeared to be HLA-restricted in a later analysis, and the HLA associations seemed to be driven largely by CMV exposure. Correlated functional status among segregating V segments might be attributable to linkage disequilibrium, but an unknown experimental factor could not be ruled out. In a later genetic analysis, fewer N-insertions in productive TCRs were reported among donors in an Asian-associated ancestry cluster than the 666-donor mean. A later analysis associated 17,000 or so TCR beta sequences with specific HLA alleles at a false discovery rate of 0.05. Because HLA typing was unavailable for some donors at each locus, only the typed subset was used in association tests. A later analysis found that TCR association rates varied across HLA loci, with DRB1 alleles showing the most associated TCRs and HLA-C alleles the fewest. Cytomegalovirus status was reported to be diagnosed by the classifier with high specificity and sensitivity in both the original and validation cohorts. While some public TCRs were present in many individuals, most TCR sequences turned up only very rarely across donors. The authors suggested that the approach could potentially be generalized to other disease states and immunological phenotypes. In a later analysis, HLA-associated TCR beta chains showed more clonal expansion and lower generation probabilities than non-associated chains that were equally common. A cluster of highly shared sequence variants was judged likely to represent a technical artifact of the sequencing pipeline.

A word on this clone: No cognate antigen has been identified for it. Per-base quality was not reported, and no clone a single base away is much larger than it.

Germline trimming amounts to 6 bases on V and 6 bases on J, with 6 as the count of junction bases outside the gene matches. CDR1 and CDR2, per the germline V gene (reference sequence), are LNHDA and SQIVND. From cysteine to phenylalanine, the CDR3 is 13 amino acids long. The kept DNA is CDR3 alone, 39 bases in frame from the first base. The method behind the library was the immunoSEQ multiplex PCR assay. A mixture of 60 forward primers for TCR Vbeta segments and 13 reverse primers for TCR Jbeta segments was used in the multiplex PCR. The CDR3 region of rearranged TCR beta genes was amplified from genomic DNA by a multiplex PCR assay. The amplified TCR beta libraries were sequenced on the Illumina HiSeq System as 87-base-pair reads. The original pipeline was this. A later analysis tallied 75 million to 95 million unique TCR beta chains across the 700 or so repertoires, and roughly 11 million of those chains were shared by two or more donors. To remove PCR and sequencing errors, raw reads were error-corrected and collapsed into unique sequences using a nearest-neighbor algorithm that merged closely related sequences. V, D and J gene segments were assigned by aligning CDR3 sequences to IMGT reference sequences. For a sequence to be retained, a match of at least six nucleotides to both a V gene segment and a J gene segment was required. A rearrangement was called productive if the CDR3 had no stop codons and remained in frame with V and J, and every other rearrangement was called non-productive. CDR3 was defined by IMGT convention, running from the second conserved V-encoded cysteine to the conserved J-encoded phenylalanine. The earlier analysis of roughly 590 of the donors excluded sequences that lacked an unambiguous match to a single V gene segment. An earlier analysis of a few hundred of the donors called V segments functional above 56.7% productive rearrangements and segregating when the between-donor standard deviation exceeded 5%. To diagnose cytomegalovirus status from the catalog of TCR beta chain sequences, a statistical classification framework was built. V and J gene assignment, in a later analysis, came from comparing TCR nucleotide sequences with IMGT/GENE-DB human TR gene sequences. Using the TCRdist pipeline, a later analysis assigned CDR3 sequences along with most-parsimonious VDJ recombination scenarios. In a later analysis, each TCR beta chain was defined by its CDR3 amino acid sequence together with its V-gene family, and reads lacking a unique V-gene family were excluded. As a way to deal with suspected cross-contamination and a sequencing artifact, a later analysis dropped approximately 590 nucleotide sequences that were highly shared and had low generation probability. In a later analysis, a clonal expansion index was calculated for each public chain from normalized within-repertoire ranks of inferred template counts. A later analysis computed generation probabilities with a VDJ recombination model fitted to out-of-frame rearrangements, and checked the results against IGoR. In a later analysis, hypergeometric tests were used to score TCR-TCR, TCR-HLA and TCR-CMV co-occurrence, with a repertoire-size bias correction applied to TCR pairs. In a later analysis, false discovery rates were estimated by permuting HLA or CMV assignments 20 times. In a later analysis, co-occurring TCRs were grouped using DBSCAN, and TCRdist sequence similarity was added for clustering within HLA-allele-positive subsets. Repertoires with fewer than 30,000 or more than 120,000 public chains were left out of co-occurrence clustering, as were a handful of repertoires with anomalous nucleotide sharing. TCRdb took over this immuneACCESS table, retaining in-frame rearrangements with V and J assigned. Such tables are incomplete; in checked studies, under half of the missing clones stem from an unresolved V gene, and the remainder is unexplained. Clone size and the V and J calls come from that table; the DNA yielded D and trimming. In all, the sample holds about 140,000 clones, and 82% of those were seen once. The top ten hold roughly 3.2% of the sample.

In total, roughly 710 healthy bone marrow donors made up the cohort. Cohort members were all nominally healthy when sampled, although unrecorded immune exposures were likely present. The donor was CMV seropositive and was included in the group of 270 or so seropositive cohort members. A peripheral blood sample was provided by each donor, and peripheral blood mononuclear cells were used for TCR beta sequencing. Genomic DNA was extracted from the blood cell samples with the Qiagen DNeasy Blood Extraction Kit. The source material was PBMCs. Recombination connected TRBV19 to TRBJ1-1, with 8 middle bases fitting TRBD1. The TCR was taken from a man aged 18 to 30 in good health and CMV-seropositive. The CDR3 protein sequence reads: CASSHPGGSEAFF. At the DNA level, the sequence is TGTGCCAGTAGCCACCCAGGGGGCTCTGAAGCTTTCTTT.